This is a list of T cell receptor beta chains from one sample in a study of cytomegalovirus exposure and HLA in healthy donors. TCRdb keeps only in-frame clones here, not all; method: immunoSEQ multiplex PCR. Found here are 150,000 to 200,000 clones, around 88% of them singletons; the top ten hold more than 1.2%. The specimen sequenced was PBMCs. All receptors derive from a woman aged 18 to 35 in good health and CMV-seronegative. Each CDR3 is given with its conserved first and last residue. Where a row states a size, it is once, few, many or the class of an expanded clone; other rows omit it.

size	J	V	CDR3
.	TRBJ1-4	TRBV5-1	CASSLAGQGNEKLFF
.	TRBJ2-7	TRBV11-1	CASSLGEAGGRYEQYF
.	TRBJ2-1	TRBV18	CASSPGTGINNEQFF
.	TRBJ2-2	TRBV6-5	CASSLTRNTGELFF
.	TRBJ2-2	TRBV5-1	CASSTTGASNSGELFF
.	TRBJ1-1	TRBV29-1	CSVTWGSGAFF
.	TRBJ2-7	TRBV10-3	CATIRTSGAYEQYF
once	TRBJ2-7	TRBV9	CASSVGDLTYEQYF
many	TRBJ2-2	TRBV6-4	CASRLAGDTGELFF
.	TRBJ2-7	TRBV7-9	CASSPVGAGTASYEQYF
once	TRBJ1-5	TRBV5-1	CASSLRDNNQPQHF
.	TRBJ2-1	TRBV11-2	CASSLGTGPYNEQFF
.	TRBJ2-5	TRBV11-3	CASSRPGETQYF
many	TRBJ1-6	TRBV9	CASSVASGGHNSPLHF
.	TRBJ1-1	TRBV11-2	CASSLDVGAGTEAFF
.	TRBJ2-1	TRBV1	CTSSQDLGTGEQFF
.	TRBJ2-2	TRBV19	CASSIGPVYTGELFF
.	TRBJ2-7	TRBV5-1	CASSHPTGEVYEQYF
.	TRBJ1-6	TRBV5-1	CASSLAKMTGAENSPLHF
.	TRBJ1-2	TRBV19	CASSIGIGGGYTF
.	TRBJ2-2	TRBV29-1	CSVLAGGGTGELFF
.	TRBJ2-4	TRBV11-1	CASSLASGSANIQYF